This TCR beta chain stems from a study of T cell responses to AZD1222 COVID-19 vaccine. Study-level results: Spike-specific TCR breadth and depth grew following two AZD1222 doses. CD4 TCRs covered the whole spike, strongest at regions 160-218 and 743-854.

The CDR3 is 13 amino acids. Germline-derived CDR1 and CDR2 are SGHDT and YYEEEE. V lost 0 bases, J lost 3 bases, and 5 bases lay in between. Produced via immunoSEQ multiplex PCR; TCRdb's table is partial and in-frame only. The sample consists of more than 70,000 clones, around 90% of them appearing once. A word on this clone: Its antigen is unidentified.

The receptor was isolated from an adult in good health. The sequenced sample was peripheral blood, obtained on day 0 of AZD1222 vaccination. This chain joins TRBV5-6 and TRBJ2-3; D is undetermined. CDR3 residues: CASSLGRTDTQYF. The CDR3 DNA sequence: TGTGCCAGCAGCTTGGGACGAACAGATACGCAGTATTTT.